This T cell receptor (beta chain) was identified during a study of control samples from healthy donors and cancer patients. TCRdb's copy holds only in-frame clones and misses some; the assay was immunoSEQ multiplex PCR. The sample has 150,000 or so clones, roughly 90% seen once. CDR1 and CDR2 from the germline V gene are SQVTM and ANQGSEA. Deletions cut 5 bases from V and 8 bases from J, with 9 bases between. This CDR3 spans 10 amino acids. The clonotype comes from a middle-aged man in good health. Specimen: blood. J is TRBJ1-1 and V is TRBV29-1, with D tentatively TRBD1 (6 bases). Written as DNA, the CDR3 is TGCAGCGTTCGAGACAGGGAAGCTTTCTTT. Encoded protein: CSVRDREAFF.